This T cell receptor beta chain was sequenced in a study of blood T cell repertoires in COVID-19. Whole-study context: Sites across the United States, Italy and Spain contributed samples from acute and convalescent COVID-19. Sources were T cells, B-cell-depleted T cells, or PBMCs; the material itself was cDNA or gDNA.

Original analysis: Amplification of reference gene primers provided the estimated nucleated cell counts. TCRdb's table, derived via immunoSEQ multiplex PCR, lists solely in-frame clones and lacks some. V and J calls plus clone size are reproduced from that table; the DNA served to infer D and trimming. The sample holds about 54,000 clones; 75% to 85% are singletons and the top ten take roughly an eighth. J gave up 5 bases and V 6 bases, and 7 bases lay outside the gene matches. This CDR3 comprises 15 residues. The germline V gene has CDR1 MNHNY and CDR2 SVGAGI (reference sequence). The sequencing input was peripheral blood. The sequence was obtained from a human donor in a cohort sampled during active COVID-19. The V call is TRBV6-6, the J call TRBJ2-2; 9 bases agree with TRBD1. CDR3 sequence: CASSSGTGRTGELFF. The CDR3 coding sequence is TGTGCCAGCAGCTCCGGGACAGGGAGGACCGGGGAGCTGTTTTTT.